The 17 T cell receptor beta chains below come from one sample, sequenced in a study of T cell changes during pregnancy in multiple sclerosis (dated by TCRdb to 2018 to 2020). Preparation of the library involved the immunoSEQ multiplex PCR assay. TCRdb stores this immuneACCESS table with in-frame sequences only. Part of the clones is absent; in the studies checked, under half of the shortfall reflects unresolved V genes, and no reason is known for the rest. This sample lists around 34,000 clones; approximately 94% were detected once. About 0.4% of the sample is taken by the ten largest. Material: CD4+ T cells from peripheral blood mononuclear cells, obtained in the second trimester of pregnancy. These receptor sequences come from a female donor with multiple sclerosis, enrolled in a pregnancy study.

This clone was counted a single time. The rearrangement links TRBV19 to TRBJ2-6; 9 nucleotides line up with TRBD2. The CDR3 contains 19 residues. Losses at the gene ends were 5 bases for V and 2 bases for J; bases not matched to a gene: 13. The V gene's germline CDR1 is LNHDA and CDR2 SQIVND (reference sequence). The CDR3 DNA is TGTGCCAGTAGTCCGCGGCGGGGGGGCCCAGGTGCTGGGGCCAACGTCCTGACTTTC. Its protein product is CASSPRRGGPGAGANVLTF.

The chain joins TRBV5-1 to TRBJ2-7; TRBD1 matches 7 bases. Germline V gives CDR1 SGHRS, CDR2 YFSETQ. The V segment lost 3 bases and the J segment 3 bases; nucleotides outside the gene matches: 12. The CDR3 is 16 residues long. The DNA for the CDR3 is TGCGCCAGCAGCTGGACCCCCGCAGGGGGACGCTACGAGCAGTACTTC. This gives the protein CASSWTPAGGRYEQYF. The whole variable domain, remainder taken from reference TRBV5-1 and TRBJ2-7, is KAGVTQTPRYLIKTRGQQVTLSCSPISGHRSVSWYQQTPGQGLQFLFEYFSETQRNKGNFPGRFSGRQFSNSRSEMNVSTLELGDSALYLCASSWTPAGGRYEQYFGPGTRLTVT.

This sequence joins TRBV21-1 and TRBJ2-7; the table calls TRBD1, which could not be checked here. TRBV21-1 is deemed a pseudogene. CDR3 length: 16 amino acids. As DNA, the CDR3 is TGTGCCAGCAGCAAAGGAGTGACAGGGGGCTCCTACGAGCAGTACTTC. This encodes CASSKGVTGGSYEQYF.

This rearrangement joins TRBV10-3 to TRBJ2-6, with a possible D match to TRBD2 (6 bases). With 0 bases removed from V and 0 bases from J, the gap between germline ends came to 12 bases. The CDR3 extends over 18 amino acids. The V gene's germline CDR1 is ENHRY and CDR2 SYGVKD. CDR3 protein: CAISESMRDSSGANVLTF. CDR3 DNA: TGTGCCATCAGTGAGTCGATGCGGGATAGCTCTGGGGCCAACGTCCTGACTTTC.

This chain's CDR3 is CASSQGGSGGLTDTQYF. In DNA, the CDR3 is TGCGCCAGCAGCCAAGGAGGTTCAGGGGGCTTGACAGATACGCAGTATTTT. The chain joins TRBV4-1 to TRBJ2-3; 8 bases map to TRBD1. The CDR3 totals 17 residues. CDR1 MGHRA and CDR2 YSYEKL come from the germline V gene. J lost 3 bases, V lost 1 base, and 9 bases had no gene match.

The CDR3 sequence: CATSSGPSYEQYF. The CDR3 DNA sequence: TGTGCCACTTCTAGCGGGCCGTCCTACGAGCAGTACTTC. This rearrangement joins TRBV27 to TRBJ2-7; 8 nucleotides agree with TRBD2. Germline trimming cut 10 bases from V and 1 base from J; bases unmatched to any gene: 6. This CDR3 spans 13 amino acids. The germline V gene has CDR1 MNHEY and CDR2 SMNVEV (reference sequence).

The rearrangement links TRBV11-2 to TRBJ2-5; 9 bases fit TRBD2. V was clipped by 5 bases and J by 2 bases; unmatched bases: 9. CDR1 and CDR2 (germline): SGHAT, FQNNGV. The CDR3 runs to 16 residues. The CDR3 loop is CASSPRSTSGQETQYF. The CDR3 DNA reads as TGTGCCAGCAGCCCCCGGTCGACTAGCGGACAAGAGACCCAGTACTTC.

The rearrangement links TRBV9 to TRBJ1-5, with a tentative D call TRBD1 (5 bases). The CDR3 runs to 14 residues. Germline-derived CDR1 and CDR2 are SGDLS and YYNGEE. The germline V and J ends were trimmed by 1 base and 6 bases, with 11 bases remaining between them. CDR3 sequence: CASSVQGDPQPQHF. As DNA, the CDR3 is TGTGCCAGCAGCGTACAGGGTGATCCTCAGCCCCAGCATTTT.

The chain has TRBV11-2 and TRBJ2-5, with a tentative D call TRBD2 (5 bases). The CDR3 runs 15 residues. Trimming left V 2 bases short and J 0 bases short, with 10 bases between. CDR1 and CDR2 (germline): SGHAT, FQNNGV. The CDR3 DNA sequence: TGTGCCAGCAGCTTAAGGCGGACTTACCAAGAGACCCAGTACTTC. Translating gives CASSLRRTYQETQYF.

The chain joins TRBV25-1 to TRBJ2-3, with TRBD1 matching over 11 bases. Per the germline V gene, CDR1 is MGHDK and CDR2 is SYGVNS. The CDR3 spans 16 residues. V lost 3 bases to trimming and J lost 3 bases; unmatched junction nucleotides: 5. CDR3 loop: CASSEWTGGRTDTQYF. DNA for the CDR3: TGTGCCAGCAGTGAGTGGACAGGGGGCAGGACAGATACGCAGTATTTT.

This chain links TRBV11-1 with TRBJ1-2; the D gene is possibly TRBD1 (6 bases). The germline CDR1 and CDR2 sequences are SGHAT and FQDESV (reference sequence). Deletions cut 5 bases from V and 8 bases from J, with 15 bases between. This CDR3 region has 13 residues. The CDR3 here is CASSQGFERGYTF. The CDR3 region has the DNA TGTGCCAGCAGCCAGGGGTTCGAGAGGGGCTACACCTTC.

This chain connects TRBV2 to TRBJ2-7; the D gene is possibly TRBD1 (6 bases). Germline assignment: CDR1 SNHLY and CDR2 FYNNEI. This CDR3 contains 13 residues. Trimming cost V 11 bases and J 2 bases, with 16 bases left between them. The CDR3 nucleotides are TGTGCCGTACGACAGGTGGGAACCTACGAGCAGTACTTC. Translation gives CAVRQVGTYEQYF.

The chain is built from TRBV29-1 and TRBJ2-2; 7 nucleotides line up with TRBD1. Germline values: CDR1 SQVTM, CDR2 ANQGSEA. The V segment lost 4 bases and the J segment 1 base; nucleotides outside the gene matches: 9. The CDR3 loop spans 16 amino acids. CDR3: CSVAGPGTENTGELFF. As DNA, the CDR3 is TGCAGCGTTGCAGGACCCGGGACAGAGAACACCGGGGAGCTGTTTTTT.

J is TRBJ2-3 and V is TRBV20-1, with D possibly matching TRBD2 (6 bases). The germline V gene has CDR1 DFQATT and CDR2 SNEGSKA (reference sequence). The ends were cut back, 1 base at V and 8 bases at J, with 7 bases in the middle. The CDR3 is 11 amino acids. The CDR3 nucleotides read TGCAGTGCTAGAGGGAGGGGTACGCAGTATTTT. Translation: CSARGRGTQYF.

The chain recombines TRBV30 with TRBJ2-7; TRBD2 matches at 9 bases. In germline, CDR1 is GTSNPN, CDR2 SVGIG (reference sequence). V shed 8 bases and J 5 bases; nucleotides not matched to a gene: 10. The CDR3 is made up of 13 amino acids. The chain's CDR3 is CAGGTSMLDEQYF. In nucleotides, the CDR3 is TGTGCCGGGGGGACTAGCATGTTGGACGAGCAGTACTTC.

This chain joins TRBV6-1 and TRBJ2-3; D remains unclear. This CDR3 contains 13 residues. CDR1 is MNHNS and CDR2 is SASEGT in the germline V gene. Trimming left V 3 bases short and J 7 bases short, with 11 bases between. The chain's CDR3 is CASSETLSYTQYF. CDR3 in DNA: TGTGCCAGCAGTGAGACTCTTTCATATACGCAGTATTTT.

The CDR3 nucleotides read TGTGCCAGCAGCTCCCCCATTAGAAGCTCCTACAATGAGCAGTTCTTC. It yields the protein CASSSPIRSSYNEQFF. The chain employs TRBV7-6 and TRBJ2-1, with no clear D. CDR1 is SGHVS, CDR2 FNYEAQ, per germline. With 4 bases removed from V and 0 bases from J, the gap between germline ends came to 13 bases. This CDR3 region has 16 residues.